The table lists the clone carrying this T cell receptor beta chain with many counts. Its specificity is not known. These data originate in a study of CD8 T cells in ankylosing spondylitis. General observations from the study: Those disease-linked clones were CD8+; they were also relatively rare in peripheral blood. Reportedly, disease-linked clones are significantly enriched in ankylosing spondylitis patients' matched synovial fluid.

With 1 base removed from V and 8 bases from J, the gap between germline ends came to 15 bases. This CDR3 region has 15 residues. The V gene's germline CDR1 is DFQATT and CDR2 SNEGSKA (reference sequence). Quantitative 5'-RACE with molecular barcodes generated TCR beta libraries. TCRdb reprocessed the 5' RACE reads with MiXCR, giving one entry per CDR3 protein. This table has some 100,000 distinct CDR3 sequences, roughly 8.3% appearing once. This TCR was sampled from a male donor with ankylosing spondylitis or in good health (not recorded which). The sequenced material came from blood, either unsorted or a sorted T cell fraction (not recorded which). The chain employs TRBV20-1 and TRBJ1-6; a possible D gene is TRBD1 (6 bases). The CDR3 here is CSARGGTGTDSPLHF. Written as DNA, the CDR3 is TGCAGTGCTAGAGGTGGTACAGGGACCGATTCACCCCTCCACTTT.